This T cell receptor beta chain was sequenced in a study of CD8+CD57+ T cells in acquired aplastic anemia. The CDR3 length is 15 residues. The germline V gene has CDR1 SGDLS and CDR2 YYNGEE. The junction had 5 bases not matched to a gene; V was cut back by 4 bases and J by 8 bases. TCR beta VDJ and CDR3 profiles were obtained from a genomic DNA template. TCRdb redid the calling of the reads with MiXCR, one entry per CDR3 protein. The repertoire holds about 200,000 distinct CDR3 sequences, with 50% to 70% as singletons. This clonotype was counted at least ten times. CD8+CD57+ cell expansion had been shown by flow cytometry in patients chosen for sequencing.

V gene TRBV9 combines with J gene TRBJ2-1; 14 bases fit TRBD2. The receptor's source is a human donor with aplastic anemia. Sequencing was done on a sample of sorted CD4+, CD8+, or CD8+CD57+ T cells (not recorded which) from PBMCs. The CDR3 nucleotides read TGTGCCAGCAGCCCTGGGACTAGCGGGGGACATGAGCAGTTCTTC. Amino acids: CASSPGTSGGHEQFF. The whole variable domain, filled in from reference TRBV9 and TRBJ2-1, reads DSGVTQTPKHLITATGQRVTLRCSPRSGDLSVYWYQQSLDQGLQFLIQYYNGEERAKGNILERFSAQQFPDLHSELNLSSLELGDSALYFCASSPGTSGGHEQFFGPGTRLTVL.